The sequence of this TCR beta chain was determined in a study of shared T cell receptors in the human thymus. Assay: immunoSEQ multiplex PCR; the TCRdb copy retains only in-frame clones and omits some. The data contain 630,000 or so clones, about 89% of them singletons. This CDR3 is built from 13 residues. CDR1 is SQVTM and CDR2 is ANQGSEA in the germline V gene. The same data also went into a second study, on human thymus T cells.

The receptor was derived from a boy younger than two with a congenital heart defect. This chain connects TRBV29-1 to TRBJ1-2; D is possibly TRBD1 (6 bases). Sequencing input: thymocytes. CDR3 nucleotides: TGCAGTGACCGGGACACAACTAACTATGGCTACACCTTC. Translation: CSDRDTTNYGYTF.